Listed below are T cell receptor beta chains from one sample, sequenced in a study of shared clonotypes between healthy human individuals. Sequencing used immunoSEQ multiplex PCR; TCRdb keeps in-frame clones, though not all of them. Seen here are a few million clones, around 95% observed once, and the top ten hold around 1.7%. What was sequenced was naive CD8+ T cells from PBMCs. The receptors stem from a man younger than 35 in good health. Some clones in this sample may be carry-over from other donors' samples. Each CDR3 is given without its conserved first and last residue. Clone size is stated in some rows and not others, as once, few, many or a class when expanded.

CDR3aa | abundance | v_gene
ASSLTQRGNQPQH | few | TRBV28
ATGPGVIDEQY | . | TRBV27
AISSGTRGQPQH | . | TRBV10-3
ASRSLENVLT | . | TRBV27
ASSLPTEQEAYEQY | . | TRBV28
ASSFGGSTYEQY | . | TRBV11-2
ASSVGLAASYEQY | . | TRBV9
ASSYSMQSYEQY | . | TRBV6-5
ASSQARDSSYEQY | . | TRBV4-1
ASSQGVGPMNTEAF | once | TRBV16
ASRQGREAF | . | TRBV27
ASSFFAGVNEQF | . | TRBV28
ASSMGGARNEQF | once | TRBV7-6
SVEGGYEQY | . | TRBV29-1
ASSAYGSDNEQF | . | TRBV9
SVRQDTQY | . | TRBV29-1
ATHSPRTGYNYGYT | once | TRBV15
ASSLYTDTQY | . | TRBV5-6
ATSRDHEQY | . | TRBV15
ASSIGGEQY | . | TRBV19
ASSFRGTYEQY | . | TRBV7-8
ASSLDRFDRANTGELF | . | TRBV5-1
ASSPAAASISYEQY | . | TRBV4-1
ASSQGTGTLRPYEQY | . | TRBV4-1
ASSVGLTQY | . | TRBV5-1
ASSALAGGRDEQY | . | TRBV11-2
ASSQPGLVTNNEQF | . | TRBV4-3
ASSLYGPFDEKLF | . | TRBV27
ASSAGKNYGYT | . | TRBV27
ASSFFFQDTDTQY | . | TRBV28
ASSLLAGVVYNEQF | . | TRBV7-2
SVNWIYGYT | . | TRBV29-1
ASSFRSANTEAF | . | TRBV28
ASSEPGGPTYNEQF | . | TRBV2
ASSLYPAGTVGEKLF | . | TRBV28
ASSFGQGVGETQY | . | TRBV13
ASSQAGQGGTGELF | once | TRBV4-2
ASRGRSSYEQY | . | TRBV5-1
ASRLLHGYGYT | . | TRBV28
ASSQSPGSYEQY | . | TRBV7-6
ASSPKRGAYEQY | . | TRBV13
ASSEYPRPGELF | . | TRBV6-1
ASSGGQGLNQPQH | . | TRBV2
ASSATSGHSYEQY | . | TRBV9
ASSDKGTGGYT | . | TRBV6-4
ASSPLGQNYYEQY | . | TRBV28
SVDPGQGGYEQY | . | TRBV29-1
ASSQLRDATSGNTIY | . | TRBV4-1